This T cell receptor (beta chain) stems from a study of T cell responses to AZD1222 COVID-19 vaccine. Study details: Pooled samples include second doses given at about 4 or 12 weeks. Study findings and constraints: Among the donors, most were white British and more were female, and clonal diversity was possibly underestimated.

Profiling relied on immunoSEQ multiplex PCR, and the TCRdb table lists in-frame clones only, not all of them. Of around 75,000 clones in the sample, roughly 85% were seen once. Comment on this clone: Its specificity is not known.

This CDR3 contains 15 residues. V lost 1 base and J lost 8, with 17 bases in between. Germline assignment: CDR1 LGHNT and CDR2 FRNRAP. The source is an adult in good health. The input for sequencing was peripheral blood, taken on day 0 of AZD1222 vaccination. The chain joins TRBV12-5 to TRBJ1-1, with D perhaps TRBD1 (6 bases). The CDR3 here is CASGLEDSPAEEAFF. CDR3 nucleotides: TGTGCTAGTGGTTTGGAGGACAGCCCCGCGGAGGAAGCTTTCTTT.